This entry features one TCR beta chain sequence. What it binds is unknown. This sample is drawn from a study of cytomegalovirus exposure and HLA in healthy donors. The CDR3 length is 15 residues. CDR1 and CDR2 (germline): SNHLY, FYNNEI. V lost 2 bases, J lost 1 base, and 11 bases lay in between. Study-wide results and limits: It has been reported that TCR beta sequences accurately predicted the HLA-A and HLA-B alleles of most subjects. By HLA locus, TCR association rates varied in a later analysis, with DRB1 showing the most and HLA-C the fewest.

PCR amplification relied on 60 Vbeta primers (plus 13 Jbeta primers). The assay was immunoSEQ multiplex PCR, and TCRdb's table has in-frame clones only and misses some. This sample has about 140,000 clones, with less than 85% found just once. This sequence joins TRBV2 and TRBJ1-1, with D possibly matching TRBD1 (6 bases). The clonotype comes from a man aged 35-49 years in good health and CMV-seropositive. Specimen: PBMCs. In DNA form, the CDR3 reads TGTGCCAGCAGTGAAAACCCCAGGGGGAACACTGAAGCTTTCTTT. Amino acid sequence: CASSENPRGNTEAFF. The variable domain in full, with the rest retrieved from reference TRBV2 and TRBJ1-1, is EPEVTQTPSHQVTQMGQEVILRCVPISNHLYFYWYRQILGQKVEFLVSFYNNEISEKSEIFDDQFSVERPDGSNFTLKIRSTKLEDSAMYFCASSENPRGNTEAFFGQGTRLTVV.